The present T cell receptor (beta chain) was sequenced within a study of blood T cell repertoires in COVID-19. Study in general: Samples taken during acute and convalescent COVID-19 were collected in the United States, Italy and Spain. Sources were T cells, B-cell-depleted T cells, or PBMCs; the material itself was cDNA or gDNA.

Those who participated ranged in age from 18 to 89 years and resided in about two dozen US areas. The assay was immunoSEQ multiplex PCR, and TCRdb's table has in-frame clones only and misses some. Of roughly 450,000 clones in the sample, 90% were seen once. From germline, CDR1 is LGHDT and CDR2 YNNKEL (reference sequence). The CDR3 extends over 16 amino acids. The V end lost 0 bases, the J end lost 0 bases, and 9 bases lay between the germline ends. The chain combines TRBV3-1 (or the pseudogene TRBV3-2) with TRBJ1-3, with D unresolved. The TCR originated in a man younger than 35 who had recovered from COVID-19. Sequenced input: PBMCs or T cells enriched from blood (not recorded which). The CDR3 is CASSQDTKSSGNTIYF. In DNA form, the CDR3 reads TGTGCCAGCAGCCAAGATACCAAGAGCTCTGGAAACACCATATATTTT.